Each of the 15 T cell receptor beta chains below was sequenced from the same sample in a study of PD-L1 blockade in urothelial cancer (dated by TCRdb to 2016 to 2017). To prepare the library, the immunoSEQ multiplex PCR assay was applied. Drawn from immuneACCESS, this table holds only the in-frame rearrangements with V and J called that TCRdb kept. Clones are partly lost; checked studies trace under half to an unresolved V gene and leave the rest unexplained. For this sample there are 70,000 to 90,000 clones; under 90% appear just once. Around an eighth of the sample is held by the ten biggest clonotypes. The time point label for this specimen denotes: pretreatment peripheral blood. The sequencing used PBMCs, collected around atezolizumab (anti-PD-L1) treatment. Receptors originate from a man between 60 and 75 years old with urothelial cancer.

The V and J genes are TRBV2 and TRBJ2-1, with TRBD2 identical over 7 bases. Trimming removed 3 bases from V and 8 bases from J; junction bases left unmatched: 7. The CDR3 sequence is 14 residues long. Germline V gene data show CDR1 as SNHLY and CDR2 as FYNNEI. In DNA, the CDR3 is TGTGCCAGCAGTGATCCAGCGGGAACTTATGAGCAGTTCTTC. Translation: CASSDPAGTYEQFF. The full variable domain, with the rest looked up from reference TRBV2 and TRBJ2-1, is EPEVTQTPSHQVTQMGQEVILRCVPISNHLYFYWYRQILGQKVEFLVSFYNNEISEKSEIFDDQFSVERPDGSNFTLKIRSTKLEDSAMYFCASSDPAGTYEQFFGPGTRLTVL.

The rearrangement links TRBV12-5 to TRBJ2-3; 7 bases are a match to TRBD2. Germline V gene lookup returns CDR1 LGHNT and CDR2 FRNRAP. This CDR3 is 15 amino acids long. Unmatched junction bases numbered 11, after V lost 7 bases and J lost 4 bases. The CDR3 here is CASAPLAGDPDTQYF. The CDR3 coding sequence is TGTGCTAGTGCCCCCCTGGCGGGAGACCCAGATACGCAGTATTTT.

This chain connects TRBV7-3 to TRBJ2-3; no clear D. The germline gives CDR1 SGHTA, CDR2 FQGTGA. There are 15 residues in the CDR3. Trimming pared 3 bases from V and 3 bases from J, leaving 13 bases between. This CDR3 is CASSFRPGVTDTQYF. The CDR3 DNA reads as TGTGCCAGCAGCTTTCGACCAGGTGTTACAGATACGCAGTATTTT. Full variable domain (rest looked up from reference TRBV7-3 and TRBJ2-3): GAGVSQTPSNKVTEKGKYVELRCDPISGHTALYWYRQSLGQGPEFLIYFQGTGAADDSGLPNDRFFAVRPEGSVSTLKIQRTERGDSAVYLCASSFRPGVTDTQYFGPGTRLTVL.

The chain uses TRBV2 and TRBJ1-2; 9 bases map to TRBD1. V was clipped by 4 bases and J by 7 bases; unmatched bases: 7. CDR1 is SNHLY, CDR2 FYNNEI, per germline. The CDR3 runs to 14 residues. In nucleotides, the CDR3 is TGTGCCAGCAGTGGCGGACAGGGGTTTTCTGGCTACACCTTC. Translation gives CASSGGQGFSGYTF.

This rearrangement joins TRBV19 to TRBJ2-3, with TRBD1 matching over 7 bases. CDR3 size: 15 residues. Germline V gene sequence: CDR1 LNHDA, CDR2 SQIVND (reference sequence). Trimming at V came to 6 bases and at J to 4 bases, leaving 10 bases not matched to a gene. The CDR3 region is CASRTGKGGPDTQYF. CDR3 bases: TGTGCCAGTAGGACAGGGAAAGGGGGTCCAGATACGCAGTATTTT.

The chain links TRBV11-3 to TRBJ2-7, with 9 bases fitting TRBD2. CDR1 and CDR2 from the germline V gene are SGHNT and YENEEA. The J segment lost 4 bases and the V segment lost 5 bases, leaving 6 bases of the junction unmatched. This CDR3 comprises 14 residues. CDR3 DNA: TGTGCCAGCAGCGTTAGCGGGAGTAGTTACGAGCAGTACTTC. Translated, it gives CASSVSGSSYEQYF. Supplemented by reference TRBV11-3 and TRBJ2-7, the full variable domain reads EAGVVQSPRYKIIEKKQPVAFWCNPISGHNTLYWYLQNLGQGPELLIRYENEEAVDDSQLPKDRFSAERLKGVDSTLKIQPAELGDSAVYLCASSVSGSSYEQYFGPGTRLTVT.

V is TRBV20-1 and J is TRBJ2-1, with D unresolved. V was trimmed by 6 bases and J by 4 bases, leaving 4 bases between them. The CDR3 contains 10 residues. Germline CDR1 DFQATT, CDR2 SNEGSKA (reference sequence). CDR3 region: CSASYNEQFF. Here the CDR3 DNA reads TGCAGTGCCTCGTACAATGAGCAGTTCTTC.

V usage is TRBV7-9 and J usage is TRBJ2-7; D is undetermined. The germline CDR1 and CDR2 sequences are SEHNR and FQNEAQ (reference sequence). This CDR3 comprises 11 residues. The germline V and J ends were trimmed by 5 bases and 7 bases, with 9 bases remaining between them. The CDR3 coding sequence is TGTGCCAGCAGCGGTCGTAGTGAGCAGTACTTC. Protein product: CASSGRSEQYF.

The chain carries TRBV4-1 and TRBJ2-1, with 9 bases lining up with TRBD1. Trimming at V came to 4 bases and at J to 3 bases, leaving 4 bases not matched to a gene. This CDR3 is 15 amino acids long. CDR1 and CDR2 from the germline V gene are MGHRA and YSYEKL. The CDR3 is CASSRQGGIYNEQFF. The CDR3 DNA reads TGCGCCAGCAGCCGACAGGGGGGGATCTACAATGAGCAGTTCTTC.

The chain carries TRBV7-2 and TRBJ2-7; D is undetermined. The CDR3 loop spans 14 amino acids. Trimming removed 4 bases from V and 0 bases from J, with 10 bases in between. The germline gives CDR1 SGHTA, CDR2 FQGNSA. For the CDR3, the DNA is TGTGCCAGCAGCTCCCGCACTGGCTCCTACGAGCAGTACTTC. Protein: CASSSRTGSYEQYF.

The rearrangement uses TRBV19 and TRBJ2-7; 9 bases align to TRBD1. After removal of 4 bases from V and 1 base from J, the junction contained 5 bases not matched to a gene. The CDR3 runs to 15 residues. The germline V gene has CDR1 LNHDA and CDR2 SQIVND (reference sequence). CDR3 coding DNA: TGTGCCAGTAGTAAAGTACAGGGGGCTTCCTACGAGCAGTACTTC. Encoded protein: CASSKVQGASYEQYF.

This chain connects TRBV2 to TRBJ2-7; 9 bases map to TRBD1. The CDR3 has 15 amino acids. CDR1 is SNHLY and CDR2 is FYNNEI in the germline V gene. The J segment lost 0 bases and the V segment lost 7 bases, leaving 7 bases of the junction unmatched. CDR3 region: CASKTGGPSSYEQYF. The CDR3 DNA reads as TGTGCCAGCAAAACAGGGGGCCCCAGCTCCTACGAGCAGTACTTC.

CDR3 sequence (DNA): TGTGCCAAGATTTCGGCGGGAGGCGTTTACGAGCAGTACTTC. This encodes CAKISAGGVYEQYF. The chain carries TRBV21-1 and TRBJ2-7; the table names TRBD2, a call not compared with the DNA. TRBV21-1 is described as a pseudogene. CDR3 length: 14 amino acids.

There are a few counts of this clone. V gene TRBV2 combines with J gene TRBJ1-1; D is uncertain. V lost 5 bases and J 3 bases, leaving 13 bases between the germline ends. Germline values: CDR1 SNHLY, CDR2 FYNNEI. This CDR3 has 14 residues. Written as DNA, the CDR3 is TGTGCCAGCAGTATTATCGGGGAGCACACTGAAGCTTTCTTT. Its translation is CASSIIGEHTEAFF.

V and J are TRBV30 and TRBJ1-4; maybe TRBD1 (5 bases). Germline lookup yields CDR1 GTSNPN and CDR2 SVGIG (reference sequence). V lost 4 bases and J lost 8, with 14 bases in between. The CDR3 loop spans 13 amino acids. The DNA for the CDR3 is TGTGCCTGGACCGGGGAGGGGTACGAAAAACTGTTTTTT. Protein: CAWTGEGYEKLFF.